A single sample gave rise to the 14 T cell receptor beta chains below, sequenced in a study of control samples from healthy donors and cancer patients. Data came from immunoSEQ multiplex PCR; TCRdb stores just in-frame clones and leaves some out. The sample includes around 100,000 clones, about nine tenths seen only once; the top ten take about 2.9%. The specimen sequenced was blood. The receptors were sampled from a human donor in good health. The donor label of this sample is uncertain.

This sequence joins TRBV28 and TRBJ1-5; the match to TRBD1 covers 7 bases. CDR1 is MDHEN, CDR2 SYDVKM, per germline. The CDR3 has 16 amino acids. V gave up 8 bases and J gave up 6 bases; unmatched junction bases: 16. This chain's CDR3 is CASSQGSGGWGQPQHF. DNA of the CDR3: TGTGCCAGCTCACAGGGGTCCGGGGGATGGGGTCAGCCCCAGCATTTT.

The chain joins TRBV5-4 to TRBJ2-5, with TRBD1 as a possible D gene (6 bases). This CDR3 has 16 amino acids. V lost 4 bases and J 5 bases, leaving 21 bases between the germline ends. The germline V gene encodes CDR1 SGHNT and CDR2 YYREEE (reference sequence). The CDR3 protein is CASSPEPTGGKETQYF. The CDR3 DNA reads as TGTGCCAGCAGCCCCGAACCAACTGGGGGCAAGGAGACCCAGTACTTC.

This chain links TRBV27 with TRBJ1-5; 8 bases match TRBD1. CDR1 and CDR2 from the germline V gene are MNHEY and SMNVEV (reference sequence). This CDR3 has 15 residues. Trimming cost V 0 bases and J 6 bases; bases outside gene matches: 4. In DNA form, the CDR3 reads TGTGCCAGCAGTTTATCGTCAGGGGGCGGTCAGCCCCAGCATTTT. Translated: CASSLSSGGGQPQHF.

The rearrangement links TRBV30 to TRBJ1-2; weak D call: TRBD1 (6 bases). The CDR3 loop spans 15 amino acids. V lost 3 bases and J 3 bases, leaving 17 bases between the germline ends. The germline V gene encodes CDR1 GTSNPN and CDR2 SVGIG (reference sequence). The CDR3 coding sequence is TGTGCCTGGAGCCACAGGGAGTCGGGTCACTATGGCTACACCTTC. Translated, it gives CAWSHRESGHYGYTF.

The gene calls are TRBV3-1 (or the pseudogene TRBV3-2) and TRBJ2-7; D is possibly TRBD2 (7 bases). The germline V gene encodes CDR1 LGHDT and CDR2 YNNKEL (reference sequence). CDR3 size: 16 residues. V lost 7 bases, J lost 3 bases, and 22 bases lay in between. In DNA, the CDR3 is TGTGCCAGCACCCTCCGGGTGGGGGGGCGTGGCTACGAGCAGTACTTC. This sequence encodes CASTLRVGGRGYEQYF.

This rearrangement joins TRBV18 to TRBJ2-1; D is perhaps TRBD2 (5 bases). This CDR3 contains 12 residues. Germline CDR1 reads KGHSH; CDR2 reads LQKENI. The V and J ends lost 3 bases and 6 bases respectively, with 6 bases between them. The DNA for the CDR3 is TGTGCCAGCTCACCGAGCGGCAATGAGCAGTTCTTC. Translated: CASSPSGNEQFF.

The V call is TRBV28, the J call TRBJ1-2, with 8 nucleotides matching TRBD1. This CDR3 region has 14 residues. Germline CDR1 and CDR2: MDHEN and SYDVKM. V shed 2 bases and J 3 bases; nucleotides not matched to a gene: 2. The CDR3 coding sequence is TGTGCCAGCAGTTTAGGACAGGGACACTATGGCTACACCTTC. Protein product: CASSLGQGHYGYTF.

The chain combines TRBV12-3 or TRBV12-4 with TRBJ2-2; D is unresolved. The ends were cut back, 6 bases at V and 4 bases at J, with 6 bases in the middle. The CDR3 runs to 12 residues. CDR3 sequence: CASRSFTGELFF. For the CDR3, the DNA is TGTGCCAGCAGGAGTTTCACCGGGGAGCTGTTTTTT.

The chain uses TRBV19 and TRBJ1-1; a possible D gene is TRBD1 (5 bases). The V gene's germline CDR1 is LNHDA and CDR2 SQIVND (reference sequence). This CDR3 has 14 residues. Trimming removed 5 bases from V and 4 bases from J, with 14 bases in between. The CDR3 reads CASSLIPDTTEAFF. The CDR3 coding sequence is TGTGCCAGTAGTTTAATACCGGACACCACTGAAGCTTTCTTT.

V and J are TRBV7-2 and TRBJ2-2; TRBD1 is a possible D gene (6 bases). V shed 4 bases and J shed 6 bases, with 15 bases lying between them. The CDR3 length is 15 residues. The germline V gene has CDR1 SGHTA and CDR2 FQGNSA. The CDR3 DNA follows: TGTGCCAGCAGCTCAGCCGGGACAAAATCCGGGGAGCTGTTTTTT. Protein product: CASSSAGTKSGELFF.

In this sample, this clone turned up once. The chain recombines TRBV20-1 with TRBJ2-5; a weak D match, TRBD1 (6 bases). The CDR3 is 10 residues long. Germline CDR1 and CDR2: DFQATT and SNEGSKA (reference sequence). CDR3 sequence reads: CSAGVETQYF. CDR3 coding DNA: TGCAGCGCAGGGGTTGAGACCCAGTACTTC.

This clone appeared once. The chain couples TRBV20-1 to TRBJ2-4; D is unclear. The germline gives CDR1 DFQATT, CDR2 SNEGSKA (reference sequence). The CDR3 has 15 residues. Trimming left V 3 bases short and J 7 bases short, with 19 bases between. CDR3 amino acids: CSASLRVNLGNIQYF. The CDR3 DNA follows: TGCAGTGCTAGTTTAAGGGTTAACCTGGGGAACATTCAGTACTTC.

This clone was detected only once. The J gene is TRBJ1-6, the V gene TRBV5-6; 9 nucleotides line up with TRBD1. With 0 bases clipped from V and 6 bases from J, the junction kept 7 bases outside the gene matches. Per germline, CDR1 SGHDT and CDR2 YYEEEE. The CDR3 has 17 residues. CDR3 amino acids: CASSLDRGQIGNSPLHF. The CDR3 nucleotides read TGTGCCAGCAGCTTGGACAGGGGGCAGATTGGTAATTCACCCCTCCACTTT.

The chain combines TRBV4-2 with TRBJ2-2; 14 nucleotides align to TRBD2. Looked up from germline, CDR1 is LGHNA and CDR2 is YNFKEQ. Losses at the gene ends were 4 bases for V and 2 bases for J; bases not matched to a gene: 15. The CDR3 length is 21 residues. DNA of the CDR3: TGTGCCAGCAGCCCCGAAAGGACTAGCGGGGGGACTCCCTTCAACACCGGGGAGCTGTTTTTT. Residues: CASSPERTSGGTPFNTGELFF.